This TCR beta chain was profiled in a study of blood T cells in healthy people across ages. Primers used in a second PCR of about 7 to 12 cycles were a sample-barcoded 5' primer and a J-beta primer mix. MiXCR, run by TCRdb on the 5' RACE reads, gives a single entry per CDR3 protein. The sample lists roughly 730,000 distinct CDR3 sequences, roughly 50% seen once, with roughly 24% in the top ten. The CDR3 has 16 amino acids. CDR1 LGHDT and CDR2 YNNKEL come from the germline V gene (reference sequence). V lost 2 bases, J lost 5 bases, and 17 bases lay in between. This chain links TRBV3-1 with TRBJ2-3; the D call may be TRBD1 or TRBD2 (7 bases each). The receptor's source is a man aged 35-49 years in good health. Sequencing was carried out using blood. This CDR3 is CASSQPESGTEDTQYF. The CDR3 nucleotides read TGTGCCAGCAGCCAACCTGAGAGCGGGACAGAAGATACGCAGTATTTT.